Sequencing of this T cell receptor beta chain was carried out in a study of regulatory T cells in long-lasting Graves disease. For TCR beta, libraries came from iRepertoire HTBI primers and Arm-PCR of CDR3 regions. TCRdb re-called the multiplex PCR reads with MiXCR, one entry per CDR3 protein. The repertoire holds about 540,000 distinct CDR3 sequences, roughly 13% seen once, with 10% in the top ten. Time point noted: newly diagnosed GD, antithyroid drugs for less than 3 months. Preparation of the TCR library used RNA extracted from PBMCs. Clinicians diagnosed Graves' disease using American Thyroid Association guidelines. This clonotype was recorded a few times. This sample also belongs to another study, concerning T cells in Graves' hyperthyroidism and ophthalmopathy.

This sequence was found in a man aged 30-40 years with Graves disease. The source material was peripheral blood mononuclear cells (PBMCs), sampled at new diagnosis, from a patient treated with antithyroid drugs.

Written as DNA, the CDR3 is TGTGCCAGCTCAAGGACAGGCGGGGATGGCTACACCTTC. It translates to CASSRTGGDGYTF. The rearrangement links TRBV9 to TRBJ1-2; TRBD1 aligns across 7 bases. The CDR3 extends over 13 amino acids. Germline values: CDR1 SGDLS, CDR2 YYNGEE. Trimming took 7 bases from V and 6 from J; bases not matched to a gene: 9.